This entry concerns a single T cell receptor beta chain. Antigen specificity is unknown. Only in-frame clones appear in the TCRdb table, and some are missing; sequencing was by immunoSEQ multiplex PCR. The table has roughly 420,000 clones, 88% seen once. Germline V gene data show CDR1 as SGHNT and CDR2 as YYREEE (reference sequence). The CDR3 runs to 17 residues. The V gene lost 5 bases and the J gene lost 1 base, with 21 bases spanning the gap. These data belong to a study of Ad26.COV2.S vaccination and SARS-CoV-2 variants. General observations from the study: Reportedly, spike-specific CD8+ and CD4+ T cell responses achieved substantial breadth once vaccination had taken place. Vaccine recipients posted higher spike-specific TCR breadth than their placebo counterparts.

Treatment: around 19 received Ad26.COV2.S at low or high dose, single or two shots; about 5 received placebo; per-sample allocation not given. Sampling took place 63 days after the first vaccine or placebo injection. The sequence came from a person aged 18-65 years who received the Ad26.COV2.S COVID-19 vaccine or a placebo. The gene calls are TRBV5-4 and TRBJ2-5; the D gene is possibly TRBD2 (7 bases). The sample in question was peripheral blood, obtained in a trial of Ad26.COV2.S vaccine versus placebo. The CDR3 loop reads CASRASGRGAFQETQYF. CDR3 nucleotide sequence: TGTGCCAGCAGGGCTTCTGGGAGGGGGGCTTTCCAAGAGACCCAGTACTTC. Full variable domain (missing parts from reference TRBV5-4 and TRBJ2-5): ETGVTQSPTHLIKTRGQQVTLRCSSQSGHNTVSWYQQALGQGPQFIFQYYREEENGRGNFPPRFSGLQFPNYSSELNVNALELDDSALYLCASRASGRGAFQETQYFGPGTRLLVL.